This T cell receptor beta chain is drawn from a study of post-analysis software for immune sequencing data. The wider study: Relapsing-remitting, secondary progressive and progressive-relapsing courses of multiple sclerosis were included. Notes on the study in general: When compared against controls, multiple sclerosis patients showed significantly lower normalized Chao1 diversity. Patients had higher frequencies than controls of roughly 5 TRBV segments, including TRBV5-6, TRBV5-1 and TRBV20-1.

Prepared libraries of TCR beta cDNA carried unique molecular identifiers. MiXCR, applied by TCRdb to the PCR reads, yields one record per CDR3 protein. The sample contains some 700,000 distinct CDR3 sequences, more than 50% of which appear only once. Remarks on this clonotype: Its antigen is not known.

V shed 6 bases and J 2 bases; nucleotides not matched to a gene: 10. The V gene's germline CDR1 is SNHLY and CDR2 FYNNEI. The CDR3 runs 15 residues. This rearrangement joins TRBV2 to TRBJ2-7; TRBD1 aligns across 7 bases. The receptor comes from a girl aged 2-15 years with multiple sclerosis. The sequencing input was blood. CDR3: CASRYRGRIPYEQYF. Here the CDR3 DNA reads TGTGCCAGCAGATACAGGGGCCGGATCCCCTACGAGCAGTACTTC.